A single sample is the source of the 22 T cell receptor beta chains below, sequenced in a study of regulatory T cells in long-lasting Graves disease. In building TCR beta libraries, iRepertoire HTBI primers were used together with Arm-PCR of CDR3 regions. One entry per CDR3 protein, called by TCRdb with MiXCR from the multiplex PCR reads. The repertoire holds about 430,000 distinct CDR3 sequences, with under 25% as singletons. The sample's time point: persistent/refractory GD, antithyroid drugs over 5 years with positive TRAb. Preparation of the TCR library used RNA extracted from PBMCs. The sequencing here drew on peripheral blood mononuclear cells (PBMCs), taken when the disease was refractory, from a patient treated with antithyroid drugs. Receptors originate from a female donor with Graves disease.

This clonotype was observed many times. The rearrangement links TRBV2 to TRBJ1-5; D gene uncertain. The CDR3 spans 14 residues. V dropped 3 bases and J dropped 4 bases, with 10 bases sitting between them. CDR1 and CDR2 (germline): SNHLY, FYNNEI. Written as DNA, the CDR3 is TGTGCCAGCAGTGAGTTGGCAGAAAATCAGCCCCAGCATTTT. Translated, it gives CASSELAENQPQHF.

The table lists this clonotype with many counts. The gene calls are TRBV2 and TRBJ1-5; D gene unclear. There are 14 residues in the CDR3. Trimming removed 4 bases at V and 0 bases at J, with 7 bases between. Per germline, CDR1 SNHLY and CDR2 FYNNEI. In nucleotides, the CDR3 is TGTGCCAGCAGTGCGAGAGATAGCAATCAGCCCCAGCATTTT. Its translation: CASSARDSNQPQHF.

This clonotype was observed a few times. The chain uses TRBV6-1 and TRBJ2-1; TRBD2 matches at 11 bases. Per the germline V gene, CDR1 is MNHNS and CDR2 is SASEGT. V shed 4 bases and J 5 bases; nucleotides not matched to a gene: 7. The CDR3 loop spans 16 amino acids. The CDR3 region is CASSAHSGRGNNEQFF. DNA of the CDR3: TGTGCCAGCAGTGCCCATAGCGGGAGGGGGAACAATGAGCAGTTCTTC.

The chain uses TRBV2 and TRBJ2-3, with TRBD2 identical over 11 bases. The CDR3 is made up of 15 amino acids. CDR1 SNHLY and CDR2 FYNNEI come from the germline V gene. V dropped 6 bases and J dropped 4; count of bases not matched to a gene: 6. The CDR3 DNA reads TGTGCCAGCAGCGTAGCGGGAGGGAGCGCAGATACGCAGTATTTT. Translated, it gives CASSVAGGSADTQYF.

The genes are TRBV5-1 and TRBJ2-2; D not resolved. V lost 4 bases and J 1 base, leaving 17 bases between the germline ends. This CDR3 contains 17 residues. Looked up from germline, CDR1 is SGHRS and CDR2 is YFSETQ. This CDR3 reads CASSADLGPLNTGELFF. The CDR3 bases are TGCGCCAGCAGCGCCGACCTAGGACCGCTGAACACCGGGGAGCTGTTTTTT.

This chain uses TRBV10-2 with TRBJ2-1; no clear D gene. V lost 0 bases, J lost 11 bases, and 17 bases lay in between. CDR1 and CDR2 from the germline V gene are WSHSY and SAAADI. This CDR3 has 15 residues. CDR3 bases: TGCGCCAGCAGTGAGTCGACGAGAGATAGGAGCAAGCAGTTCTTC. It codes for CASSESTRDRSKQFF.

V is TRBV5-4 and J is TRBJ2-6, with 8 positions matching TRBD1. The CDR3 consists of 17 residues. The V gene end was trimmed by 4 bases and the J gene end by 2 bases; junction bases not matched to a gene: 8. Germline CDR1 reads SGHNT; CDR2 reads YYREEE (reference sequence). The chain's CDR3 is CASSPGTGGTGANVLTF. The CDR3 DNA is TGTGCCAGCAGCCCTGGGACAGGAGGGACTGGGGCCAACGTCCTGACTTTC.

The chain recombines TRBV28 with TRBJ2-1; 13 positions match TRBD2. V lost 7 bases and J lost 6; bases outside the gene matches: 9. Germline-derived CDR1 and CDR2 are MDHEN and SYDVKM. The CDR3 spans 16 residues. The CDR3 here is CASNPMGLAGLNEQFF. DNA of the CDR3: TGTGCCAGCAATCCGATGGGACTAGCGGGACTCAATGAGCAGTTCTTC.

Remarks on this clonotype: It differs at one base from a far larger clone, so likely a read error. The rearrangement links TRBV28 to TRBJ2-3; 8 nucleotides line up with TRBD2. The end of the DNA fits TRBJ2-7 better, so the J call may be wrong. The CDR3 covers 16 residues. In germline, CDR1 is MDHEN, CDR2 SYDVKM. The CDR3 here is CVSSSPWERGSHEQYF. In nucleotides, the CDR3 is TGTGTCAGCAGTTCCCCCTGGGAGCGGGGGAGCCACGAGCAGTACTTC.

The chain links TRBV6-2 or TRBV6-3 to TRBJ2-7, with TRBD1 identical over 8 bases. Looked up from germline, CDR1 is MNHEY and CDR2 is SVGEGT. Losses at the gene ends were 5 bases for V and 4 bases for J; bases not matched to a gene: 13. The CDR3 totals 16 residues. The CDR3 is CASSERGGQGAYEQYF. CDR3 nucleotides: TGTGCCAGCAGTGAAAGGGGTGGACAGGGAGCTTACGAGCAGTACTTC.

The CDR3 spells CASRPAKGQQFF. In nucleotides, the CDR3 is TGTGCCAGCAGGCCTGCGAAGGGACAGCAGTTCTTC. This chain uses TRBV28 with TRBJ2-1; either TRBD1 or TRBD2 may fit D (5 bases each). This CDR3 is 12 amino acids long. V lost 6 bases and J lost 11, with 14 bases in between. From germline, CDR1 is MDHEN and CDR2 SYDVKM.

This chain uses TRBV19 with TRBJ1-1; 10 positions match TRBD1. The germline V gene has CDR1 LNHDA and CDR2 SQIVND (reference sequence). V was pared by 4 bases and J by 2 bases, with 10 bases of the junction left unmatched. This CDR3 spans 17 amino acids. The DNA of the CDR3 is TGTGCCAGTAGTACCCTAGACAGGGGGCGCGGAAACACTGAAGCTTTCTTT. It translates to CASSTLDRGRGNTEAFF.

V gene TRBV7-9 combines with J gene TRBJ1-1, with TRBD1 matching 7 bases. Germline CDR1 SEHNR, CDR2 FQNEAQ (reference sequence). The CDR3 covers 17 residues. Trimming at V came to 1 base and at J to 3 bases, leaving 11 bases not matched to a gene. This CDR3 is CASSLGAIPGQHTEAFF. Here the CDR3 DNA reads TGTGCCAGCAGCTTAGGGGCCATTCCGGGACAGCACACTGAAGCTTTCTTT.

The chain employs TRBV7-2 and TRBJ2-5; either TRBD1 or TRBD2 may supply D (7 bases each). Germline V gene lookup returns CDR1 SGHTA and CDR2 FQGNSA. Trimming removed 2 bases from V and 2 bases from J, with 15 bases in between. The CDR3 spans 16 residues. The CDR3 DNA sequence: TGTGCCAGCAGCTTACCGAGACAGGGAGGGCAAGAGACCCAGTACTTC. It translates to CASSLPRQGGQETQYF.

This chain links TRBV20-1 with TRBJ2-5; perhaps TRBD1 as D (7 bases). CDR3 length: 15 residues. CDR1 is DFQATT and CDR2 is SNEGSKA in the germline V gene (reference sequence). V gave up 1 base and J gave up 5 bases, with 17 bases separating them. As DNA, the CDR3 is TGCAGTGCTAGAGTCGGCCCAGGGGGGATGGAGACCCAGTACTTC. Protein product: CSARVGPGGMETQYF.

Many counts were recorded for this clonotype. The V call is TRBV29-1, the J call TRBJ2-7; TRBD2 matches at 11 bases. Germline loops: CDR1 SQVTM, CDR2 ANQGSEA. CDR3 size: 13 residues. V shed 7 bases, J shed 3 bases, and the junction held 5 bases outside the gene matches. This CDR3 reads CSAIGLAGYEQYF. DNA of the CDR3: TGCAGCGCTATAGGACTAGCGGGCTACGAGCAGTACTTC.

V is TRBV28 and J is TRBJ2-3; no firm D call. The CDR3 extends over 14 amino acids. V lost 2 bases to trimming and J lost 2 bases, with 8 bases between them. Germline CDR1 MDHEN, CDR2 SYDVKM. This CDR3 is CASSLVSDTDTQYF. The CDR3 nucleotides read TGTGCCAGCAGTTTAGTCTCCGACACAGATACGCAGTATTTT.

The chain joins TRBV5-1 to TRBJ2-1, with TRBD2 identical over 9 bases. Germline loops: CDR1 SGHRS, CDR2 YFSETQ. The CDR3 is 17 residues long. The V and J ends lost 3 bases and 8 bases, in that order; junction bases with no gene match: 15. The CDR3 nucleotides read TGCGCCAGCAGCTCCCGCGCGTTAGCGGGCGGGGGGGATGAGCAGTTCTTC. Its translation: CASSSRALAGGGDEQFF.

In this sample, this clonotype turned up many times. The chain joins TRBV12-3 or TRBV12-4 to TRBJ1-2; the match to TRBD1 covers 7 bases. Trimming took 6 bases from V and 3 from J; bases not matched to a gene: 7. The CDR3 is 14 amino acids. CDR3 amino acids: CASSLAQGDYGYTF. The DNA of the CDR3 is TGTGCCAGCAGCCTTGCGCAGGGGGACTATGGCTACACCTTC.

The V gene is TRBV24-1, the J gene TRBJ2-5, with D uncertain. This CDR3 contains 12 residues. The V end lost 3 bases, the J end lost 1 base, and 2 bases lay between the germline ends. Germline loops: CDR1 KGHDR, CDR2 SFDVKD. CDR3: CATSDLQETQYF. CDR3 DNA: TGTGCCACCAGTGATCTCCAAGAGACCCAGTACTTC.

Worth noting for this clonotype: A read error may produce the germline difference seen at one junction end. The V and J genes are TRBV3-1 and TRBJ2-2, with 14 bases fitting TRBD2. The CDR3 has 18 amino acids. Germline V gene data show CDR1 as LGHDT and CDR2 as YNNKEL (reference sequence). In DNA form, the CDR3 reads TGTGCCAGCAGCCGCAAGATGACCGGACTAGCGGGAGGTGGGGAGCTGTCTTTT. It is translated as CASSRKMTGLAGGGELSF. The full variable domain, with the rest looked up from reference TRBV3-1 and TRBJ2-2, is DTAVSQTPKYLVTQMGNDKSIKCEQNLGHDTMYWYKQDSKKFLKIMFSYNNKELIINETVPNRFSPKSPDKAHLNLHINSLELGDSAVYFCASSRKMTGLAGGGELSFGEGSRLTVL.

This clonotype was detected many times. V usage is TRBV28 and J usage is TRBJ1-5; possibly TRBD1 for D (6 bases). Germline-derived CDR1 and CDR2 are MDHEN and SYDVKM. The CDR3 has 11 residues. Trimming removed 7 bases at V and 6 bases at J, with 7 bases between. CDR3 DNA sequence: TGTGCCAGCATAGGGGGTCAGCCCCAGCATTTT. Its protein product is CASIGGQPQHF.